A single sample is the source of the 4 T cell receptor beta chains below, sequenced in a study of blood T cells in healthy people across ages. Primed by a sample-barcoded 5' primer and a J-beta primer mix, a second PCR proceeded for about 6 to 11 cycles. One entry per CDR3 protein, called by TCRdb with MiXCR from the 5' RACE reads. The table lists approximately 820,000 distinct CDR3 sequences, approximately 48% of them singletons. The sequencing sample was made of blood. The source is a man between 60 and 75 years old in good health.

V is TRBV12-3 or TRBV12-4 and J is TRBJ1-6, with unresolved D. This CDR3 is built from 15 residues. Trimming stripped 3 bases from V and 8 bases from J, with 14 bases between. The CDR3: CASSLTGVWDSPLHF. CDR3 nucleotide sequence: TGTGCCAGCAGTTTGACCGGGGTCTGGGATTCACCCCTCCACTTT.

The CDR3 loop reads CASSYASGGKYNEQFF. DNA of the CDR3: TGTGCCAGCAGTTACGCGAGCGGGGGGAAATACAATGAGCAGTTCTTC. The chain is built from TRBV6-6 and TRBJ2-1; 9 bases are a match to TRBD2. Germline V gene lookup returns CDR1 MNHNY and CDR2 SVGAGI (reference sequence). The CDR3 runs 16 residues. Trimming removed 2 bases from V and 4 bases from J; junction bases left unmatched: 6.

Only a few counts were recorded for this clonotype. CDR3: CASSAQSSGGLYEQYF. CDR3 nucleotide sequence: TGTGCCAGCAGCGCCCAGTCTAGCGGGGGGCTTTACGAGCAGTACTTC. The V and J genes are TRBV7-2 and TRBJ2-7; 11 positions match TRBD2. Per the germline V gene, CDR1 is SGHTA and CDR2 is FQGNSA. With V trimmed by 5 bases and J by 4 bases, 10 bases remained unmatched. The CDR3 extends over 16 amino acids.

This sequence joins TRBV2 and TRBJ1-1, with D uncertain. The germline V gene has CDR1 SNHLY and CDR2 FYNNEI. The CDR3 runs 14 residues. Trimming left V 8 bases short and J 2 bases short, with 15 bases between. Here the CDR3 DNA reads TGTGCCAGCTCCCCCATGGGTCACAACACTGAAGCTTTCTTT. Protein: CASSPMGHNTEAFF.